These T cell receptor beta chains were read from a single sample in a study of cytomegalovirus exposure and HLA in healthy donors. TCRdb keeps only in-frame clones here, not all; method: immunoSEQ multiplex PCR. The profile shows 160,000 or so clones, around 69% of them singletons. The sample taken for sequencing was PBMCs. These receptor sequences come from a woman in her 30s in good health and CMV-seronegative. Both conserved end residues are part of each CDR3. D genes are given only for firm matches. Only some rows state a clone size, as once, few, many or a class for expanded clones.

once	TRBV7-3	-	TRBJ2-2	CASSPQDSTNTGELFF	TGTGCCAGCAGCCCCCAGGACAGCACGAACACCGGGGAGCTGTTTTTT
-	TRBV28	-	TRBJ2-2	CASTPRRWDLGLDRELFF	TGTGCCAGCACTCCAAGGCGGTGGGACTTAGGCCTAGACAGGGAGCTGTTTTTT
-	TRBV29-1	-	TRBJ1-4	CSGHRDGEKLFF	TGCAGCGGGCACAGGGATGGTGAAAAACTGTTTTTT
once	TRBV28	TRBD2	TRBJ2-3	CASSLGLAGVTDTQYF	TGTGCCAGCAGTCTGGGACTAGCGGGAGTAACAGATACGCAGTATTTT
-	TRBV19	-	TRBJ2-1	CASSVQDRGGYNEQFF	TGTGCCAGTAGTGTACAAGACAGAGGAGGGTACAATGAGCAGTTCTTC
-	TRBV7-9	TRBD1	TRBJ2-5	CASSPGGRTQYF	TGTGCCAGCAGCCCAGGGGGCAGGACCCAGTACTTC
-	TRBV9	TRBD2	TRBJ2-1	CASSVEGLAGAVLDEQFF	TGTGCCAGCAGCGTAGAAGGACTAGCGGGAGCTGTTCTTGATGAGCAGTTCTTC
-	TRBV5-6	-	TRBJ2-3	CASSLLSKGGRGADTQYF	TGTGCCAGCAGCTTGTTATCCAAGGGGGGCCGGGGGGCAGATACGCAGTATTTT
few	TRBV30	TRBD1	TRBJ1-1	CAWRVDRAATEAFF	TGTGCCTGGAGGGTGGACAGGGCTGCTACTGAAGCTTTCTTT
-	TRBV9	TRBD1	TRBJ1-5	CASSMTGMAGQPQHF	TGTGCCAGCAGCATGACAGGGATGGCTGGACAGCCCCAGCATTTT
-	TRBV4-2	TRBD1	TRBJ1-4	CASSPKWGQENEKLFF	TGTGCCAGCAGCCCAAAGTGGGGACAGGAGAATGAAAAACTGTTTTTT
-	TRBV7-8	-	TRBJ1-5	CASSSGNQPQHF	TGTGCCAGCAGCTCGGGCAATCAGCCCCAGCATTTT
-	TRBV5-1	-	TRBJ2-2	CASSLMNINTGELFF	TGCGCCAGCAGCTTAATGAACATCAACACCGGGGAGCTGTTTTTT
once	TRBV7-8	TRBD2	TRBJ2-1	CASSYSSGMFREQFF	TGTGCCAGCAGCTACTCTAGCGGGATGTTCAGGGAGCAGTTCTTC
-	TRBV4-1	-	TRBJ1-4	CATWGGGEKLFF	TGCGCCACCTGGGGAGGGGGTGAAAAACTGTTTTTT
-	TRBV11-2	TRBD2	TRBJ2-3	CASRLAGADTQYF	TGTGCCAGCAGACTAGCGGGAGCAGATACGCAGTATTTT
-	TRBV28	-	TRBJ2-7	CASSFRTLTYEQYF	TGTGCCAGCAGTTTTAGGACACTAACCTACGAGCAGTACTTC
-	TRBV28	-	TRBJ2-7	CASIQGSAGSYEQYF	TGTGCCAGCATCCAAGGTTCGGCAGGATCCTACGAGCAGTACTTC
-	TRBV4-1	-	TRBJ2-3	CASSQSGIITDTQYF	TGCGCCAGCAGCCAGTCCGGGATTATCACAGATACGCAGTATTTT
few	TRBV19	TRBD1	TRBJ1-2	CASRETGADGDGYTF	TGTGCCAGTAGGGAAACAGGGGCCGACGGAGATGGCTACACCTTC
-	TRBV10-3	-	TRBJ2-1	CAINFGAEPYNEQFF	TGTGCCATCAATTTTGGGGCGGAGCCGTACAATGAGCAGTTCTTC
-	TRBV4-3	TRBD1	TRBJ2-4	CASSHILDRVQNIQYF	TGCGCCAGCAGCCATATACTTGACAGGGTCCAAAACATTCAGTACTTC
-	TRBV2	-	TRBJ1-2	CASSIAGSREYGYTF	TGTGCCAGCTCGATAGCGGGCTCCAGGGAGTATGGCTACACCTTC
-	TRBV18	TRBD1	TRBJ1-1	CASSLYSGDRANTEAFF	TGTGCCAGCTCACTCTACTCCGGGGACAGGGCGAACACTGAAGCTTTCTTT
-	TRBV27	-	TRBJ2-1	CASRRPGSNRLEQFF	TGTGCCAGCAGACGTCCCGGGTCGAATAGGCTTGAGCAGTTCTTC
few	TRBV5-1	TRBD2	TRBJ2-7	CASSLVWTSGRDEQYF	TGCGCCAGCAGCTTGGTTTGGACTAGCGGGAGGGATGAGCAGTACTTC
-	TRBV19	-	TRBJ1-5	CASSFGIGRSQPQHF	TGTGCCAGTAGTTTCGGTATCGGTCGGAGTCAGCCCCAGCATTTT
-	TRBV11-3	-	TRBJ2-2	CAIPLGADNTGELFF	TGTGCCATCCCACTAGGCGCAGATAACACCGGGGAGCTGTTTTTT
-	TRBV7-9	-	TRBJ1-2	CASSSYRDGYTF	TGTGCCAGCAGCTCCTACAGGGATGGCTACACCTTC
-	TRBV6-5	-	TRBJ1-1	CASSNRDWGTEAFF	TGTGCCAGCAGTAACAGGGATTGGGGCACTGAAGCTTTCTTT
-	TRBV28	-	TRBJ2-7	CASSGYEQYF	TGTGCCAGCAGCGGCTACGAGCAGTACTTC
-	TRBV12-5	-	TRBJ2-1	CASGLSTNNEQFF	TGTGCTAGTGGTTTGTCTACCAACAATGAGCAGTTCTTC
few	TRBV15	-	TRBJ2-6	CATSREQGSGANVLTF	TGTGCCACCAGCAGAGAACAGGGCTCTGGGGCCAACGTCCTGACTTTC
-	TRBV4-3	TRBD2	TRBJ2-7	CASSLGTSGNYEQYF	TGCGCCAGCAGCCTTGGGACTAGCGGGAACTACGAGCAGTACTTC
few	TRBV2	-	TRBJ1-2	CASSVQLQGYYTF	TGTGCCAGCAGTGTACAACTCCAGGGATACTACACCTTC
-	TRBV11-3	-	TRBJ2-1	CASSPDSNNEQFF	TGTGCCAGCAGCCCCGACAGTAACAATGAGCAGTTCTTC
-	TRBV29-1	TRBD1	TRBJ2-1	CSVYRWETGVEQFF	TGCAGCGTCTACCGCTGGGAAACAGGGGTTGAGCAGTTCTTC
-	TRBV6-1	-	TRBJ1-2	CASSPPPGNFLGYTF	TGTGCCAGCAGTCCCCCTCCGGGGAATTTTCTTGGCTACACCTTC
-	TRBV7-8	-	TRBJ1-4	CASYYSGVGSNEKLFF	TGTGCCAGCTACTACAGCGGGGTGGGGTCTAATGAAAAACTGTTTTTT
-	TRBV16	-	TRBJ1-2	CASSATTGYYGYTF	TGTGCCAGCAGCGCAACCACAGGCTACTATGGCTACACCTTC
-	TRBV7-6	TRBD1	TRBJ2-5	CASSLYRGNQETQYF	TGTGCCAGCAGCTTATACAGGGGGAACCAAGAGACCCAGTACTTC
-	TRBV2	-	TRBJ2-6	CASSRDLPRFGANVLTF	TGTGCCAGCAGCAGGGACTTGCCAAGGTTTGGGGCCAACGTCCTGACTTTC
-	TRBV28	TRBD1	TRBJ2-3	CASSLDRVWTDTQYF	TGTGCCAGCAGCCTCGACAGGGTGTGGACAGATACGCAGTATTTT
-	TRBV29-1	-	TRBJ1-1	CSVDATYTEAFF	TGCAGCGTTGATGCTACGTACACTGAAGCTTTCTTT
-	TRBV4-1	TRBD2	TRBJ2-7	CASSLGRSGTYEQYF	TGCGCCAGCAGCCTCGGACGGAGCGGGACCTACGAGCAGTACTTC
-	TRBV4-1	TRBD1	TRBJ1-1	CASSPHRGMNTEAFF	TGCGCCAGCAGCCCGCACAGGGGAATGAACACTGAAGCTTTCTTT
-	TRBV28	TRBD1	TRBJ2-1	CASRSGTGGFNEQFF	TGTGCCAGCAGGTCCGGGACAGGGGGCTTCAATGAGCAGTTCTTC
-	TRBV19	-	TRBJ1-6	CASRPESSYNSPLHF	TGTGCCAGTAGACCGGAGAGCTCCTATAATTCACCCCTCCACTTT
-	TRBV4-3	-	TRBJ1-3	CASSQEYRENTIYF	TGCGCCAGCAGCCAAGAATACAGGGAGAACACCATATATTTT
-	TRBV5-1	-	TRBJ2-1	CASSPFATSSYNEQFF	TGCGCCAGCAGCCCGTTTGCTACGAGCTCCTACAATGAGCAGTTCTTC
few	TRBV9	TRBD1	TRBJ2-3	CASSARQGPDTQYF	TGTGCCAGCAGCGCCCGACAGGGGCCAGATACGCAGTATTTT